The 14 T cell receptor beta chains given below trace back to one sample, sequenced in a study of graft-versus-host responses after intestinal transplantation. Sequenced by immunoSEQ multiplex PCR; TCRdb stores in-frame clones only, minus some. There are around 100,000 clones in the sample; about nine tenths occur only once, and 0.18% lies in the top ten. Their recognized antigens are unknown. This sample comprised unstimulated CD4+ T cells sorted from spleen or lymph node cells, obtained before transplant. The origin of the receptors is a human donor who was the organ donor for an intestinal transplant.

The chain recombines TRBV7-3 with TRBJ2-3; the D gene is possibly TRBD2 (5 bases). This CDR3 spans 14 amino acids. Germline CDR1 SGHTA, CDR2 FQGTGA. V was clipped by 5 bases and J by 1 base, with 10 bases between them. The CDR3 sequence: CASSGEPGTDTQYF. The CDR3 region has the DNA TGTGCCAGCAGCGGGGAGCCCGGCACAGATACGCAGTATTTT.

This clone occurred a few times. The chain recombines TRBV6-5 with TRBJ1-4; D is perhaps TRBD1 (6 bases). The CDR3 is 14 residues long. Germline assignment: CDR1 MNHEY and CDR2 SVGAGI. V lost 0 bases to trimming and J lost 8 bases, with 10 bases between them. This chain's CDR3 is CASSYSSGEEKLFF. DNA of the CDR3: TGTGCCAGCAGTTACTCGTCAGGGGAGGAAAAACTGTTTTTT.

The chain employs TRBV4-2 and TRBJ1-2, with D unresolved. Trimming removed 1 base from V and 3 bases from J, with 12 bases in between. Germline lookup yields CDR1 LGHNA and CDR2 YNFKEQ. The CDR3 contains 15 residues. CDR3 sequence reads: CASSQGVLQDYGYTF. CDR3 DNA: TGTGCCAGCAGCCAAGGTGTACTGCAGGACTATGGCTACACCTTC.

This rearrangement joins TRBV7-9 to TRBJ2-1, with TRBD2 matching 13 bases. The V gene end was trimmed by 1 base and the J gene end by 8 bases; junction bases not matched to a gene: 8. CDR1 SEHNR and CDR2 FQNEAQ come from the germline V gene (reference sequence). This CDR3 is built from 17 residues. The DNA of the CDR3 is TGTGCCAGCAGCTTAGGACTAGCGGGGGGATTTGGGTATGAGCAGTTCTTC. The encoded protein is CASSLGLAGGFGYEQFF.

V and J are TRBV4-3 and TRBJ2-3; D remains unclear. V lost 4 bases to trimming and J lost 0 bases, with 20 bases between them. Looked up from germline, CDR1 is LGHNA and CDR2 is YSLEER. This CDR3 is 18 amino acids long. CDR3 bases: TGCGCCAGCAGCCTAGCCCCTGCGCGTCCCTCTAGCACAGATACGCAGTATTTT. Residues: CASSLAPARPSSTDTQYF.

The rearrangement links TRBV27 to TRBJ2-1; tentatively, D is TRBD1 (6 bases). Germline CDR1 reads MNHEY; CDR2 reads SMNVEV (reference sequence). The CDR3 length is 13 residues. The germline V and J ends were trimmed by 4 bases and 6 bases, with 10 bases remaining between them. The CDR3 sequence: CASSSQGRNEQFF. CDR3 DNA sequence: TGTGCCAGCAGTTCACAGGGACGCAATGAGCAGTTCTTC.

This chain links TRBV7-2 with TRBJ2-3; D gene ambiguous. The V end lost 5 bases, the J end lost 4 bases, and 16 bases lay between the germline ends. Germline CDR1 and CDR2: SGHTA and FQGNSA. The CDR3 contains 15 residues. The CDR3 sequence is CASSNWLGIADTQYF. CDR3 nucleotide sequence: TGTGCCAGCAGCAATTGGCTAGGTATCGCAGATACGCAGTATTTT.

This clone was seen only once. This chain joins TRBV30 and TRBJ2-3; maybe TRBD2 (5 bases). V was shortened by 5 bases and J by 1 base, with 16 bases between the two germline ends. CDR1 and CDR2 from the germline V gene are GTSNPN and SVGIG (reference sequence). CDR3 size: 15 residues. The CDR3 loop is CAWDDTGLGTDTQYF. CDR3 nucleotide sequence: TGTGCCTGGGATGATACGGGGTTAGGCACAGATACGCAGTATTTT. Supplemented by reference TRBV30 and TRBJ2-3, the full variable domain reads SQTIHQWPATLVQPVGSPLSLECTVEGTSNPNLYWYRQAAGRGLQLLFYSVGIGQISSEVPQNLSASRPQDRQFILSSKKLLLSDSGFYLCAWDDTGLGTDTQYFGPGTRLTVL.

In its sample, this clone was seen a few times. This chain links TRBV21-1 with TRBJ2-2; the D call TRBD1 from the table was never checked on the DNA. TRBV21-1 is listed as a pseudogene. This CDR3 is 18 amino acids long. The CDR3 reads CASSKEGKGQGPTGELFF. The CDR3 region has the DNA TGTGCCAGCAGCAAAGAGGGTAAGGGACAGGGACCCACCGGGGAGCTGTTTTTT.

The chain combines TRBV16 with TRBJ1-5, with D possibly TRBD1 on 6 matching bases. The ends were cut back, 4 bases at V and 5 bases at J, with 12 bases in the middle. This CDR3 is 14 amino acids long. The germline gives CDR1 KGHSY, CDR2 FQNENV. CDR3 amino acids: CASSRTGFDQPQHF. CDR3 in DNA: TGTGCCAGCAGCCGCACAGGGTTTGATCAGCCCCAGCATTTT.

This chain uses TRBV19 with TRBJ1-1; TRBD1 agrees at 7 bases. Losses at the gene ends were 7 bases for V and 3 bases for J; bases not matched to a gene: 17. Germline CDR1 is LNHDA and CDR2 is SQIVND (reference sequence). The CDR3 is 17 amino acids. CDR3 bases: TGTGCCAGTACCCCGAAGCAGGGACAGCCAAGTTACACTGAAGCTTTCTTT. As protein: CASTPKQGQPSYTEAFF.

The chain links TRBV7-6 to TRBJ2-3, with 9 bases that match TRBD2. V was pared by 4 bases and J by 3 bases, with 2 bases of the junction left unmatched. The CDR3 consists of 14 residues. Germline CDR1 is SGHVS and CDR2 is FNYEAQ. The CDR3 DNA reads TGTGCCAGCAGCTCCGGACTAGCGACAGATACGCAGTATTTT. As protein: CASSSGLATDTQYF.

The genes are TRBV6-5 and TRBJ2-1; the match to TRBD2 covers 11 bases. V trimming: 5 bases; J trimming: 6 bases; junction bases outside the gene matches: 6. Germline values: CDR1 MNHEY, CDR2 SVGAGI. The CDR3 runs to 15 residues. The DNA of the CDR3 is TGTGCCAGCAGTCGAGCGCTAGCGGGGGGCAATGAGCAGTTCTTC. As protein: CASSRALAGGNEQFF.

CDR3 in amino acids: CATRSKFF. The CDR3 nucleotides are TGTGCCACCCGGTCGAAGTTCTTC. The chain recombines TRBV6-4 with TRBJ2-1, with no clear D. Trimming shortened V by 10 bases and J by 14 bases, and 9 bases separated the two germline ends. The CDR3 has 8 amino acids. Per germline, CDR1 MRHNA and CDR2 SNTAGT.